A selection of T cell receptor beta chains follows, all from one sample in a study of shared clonotypes between healthy human individuals. Repertoires were generated with immunoSEQ multiplex PCR, while TCRdb's copy carries only in-frame clones and drops some. The sample has hundreds of thousands of clones; 92% are singletons. Sequencing input: naive CD8+ T cells sorted from blood. The origin of the receptors is a man under 40 in good health. CDR3s include the opening cysteine and the closing phenylalanine or tryptophan. D genes are given only for firm matches.

TRBV5-6	TRBJ2-1	TRBD2	CASSLDLAGSSEQFF	TGTGCCAGCAGCTTGGACCTAGCGGGATCCTCTGAGCAGTTCTTC
TRBV13	TRBJ2-1	TRBD2	CASSLGLAGVFF	TGTGCCAGCAGCTTAGGACTAGCGGGAGTCTTCTTC
TRBV27	TRBJ2-7	.	CASSFRGVHEQYF	TGTGCCAGCAGTTTCAGGGGCGTCCACGAGCAGTACTTC
TRBV2	TRBJ2-1	.	CASSPWGREIDEQFF	TGTGCCAGCAGTCCCTGGGGACGGGAGATCGATGAGCAGTTCTTC
TRBV9	TRBJ2-1	TRBD2	CASSGTSYHEQFF	TGTGCCAGCAGCGGGACTAGTTACCATGAGCAGTTCTTC
TRBV4-1	TRBJ2-7	.	CASSLSRDYEQYF	TGCGCCAGCAGCCTCTCAAGAGACTACGAGCAGTACTTC
TRBV7-9	TRBJ2-1	.	CASSLVDGGLRNEQFF	TGTGCCAGCAGCTTAGTGGATGGGGGCCTAAGGAATGAGCAGTTCTTC
TRBV28	TRBJ2-1	.	CASSQGEASSYNEQFF	TGTGCCAGCAGCCAAGGAGAGGCGAGCTCCTACAATGAGCAGTTCTTC
TRBV27	TRBJ2-3	TRBD2	CASSPSGVTDTQYF	TGTGCCAGCAGTCCTAGCGGGGTCACAGATACGCAGTATTTT
TRBV6-5	TRBJ2-7	.	CASSLTFSYEQYF	TGTGCCAGCAGTTTGACATTTTCCTACGAGCAGTACTTC
TRBV4-1	TRBJ2-1	.	CASSLEGDEQFF	TGCGCCAGCAGCCTCGAGGGAGATGAGCAGTTCTTC
TRBV7-9	TRBJ2-7	.	CASSPARKGYEQYF	TGTGCCAGCAGCCCGGCGAGGAAGGGCTACGAGCAGTACTTC
TRBV14	TRBJ2-3	.	CASSQTPSQQYF	TGTGCCAGCAGCCAGACGCCCTCCCAGCAGTATTTT